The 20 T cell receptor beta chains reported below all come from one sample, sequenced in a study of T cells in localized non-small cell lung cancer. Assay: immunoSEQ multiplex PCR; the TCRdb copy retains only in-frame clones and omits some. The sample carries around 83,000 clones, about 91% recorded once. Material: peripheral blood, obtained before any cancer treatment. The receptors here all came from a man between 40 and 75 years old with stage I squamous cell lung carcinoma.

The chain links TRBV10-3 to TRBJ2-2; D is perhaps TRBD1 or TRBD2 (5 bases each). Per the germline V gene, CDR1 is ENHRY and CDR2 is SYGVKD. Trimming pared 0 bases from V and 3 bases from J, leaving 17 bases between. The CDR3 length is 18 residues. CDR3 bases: TGTGCCATCAGTGAGTCAGGTCGAGGGGCGTACGACACCGGGGAGCTGTTTTTT. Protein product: CAISESGRGAYDTGELFF.

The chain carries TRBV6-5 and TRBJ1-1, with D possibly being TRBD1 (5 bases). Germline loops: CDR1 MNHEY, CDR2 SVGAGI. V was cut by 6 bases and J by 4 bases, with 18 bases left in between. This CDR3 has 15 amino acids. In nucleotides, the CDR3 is TGTGCCAGCAGCCAAGTTATGGTACAGGCCACTGAAGCTTTCTTT. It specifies CASSQVMVQATEAFF.

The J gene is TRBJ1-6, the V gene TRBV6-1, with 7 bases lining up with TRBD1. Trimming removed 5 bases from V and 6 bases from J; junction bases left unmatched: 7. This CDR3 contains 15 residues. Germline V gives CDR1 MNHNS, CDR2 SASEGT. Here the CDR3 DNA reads TGTGCCAGCAGTCTATCGACAGGGTCTAATTCACCCCTCCACTTT. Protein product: CASSLSTGSNSPLHF.

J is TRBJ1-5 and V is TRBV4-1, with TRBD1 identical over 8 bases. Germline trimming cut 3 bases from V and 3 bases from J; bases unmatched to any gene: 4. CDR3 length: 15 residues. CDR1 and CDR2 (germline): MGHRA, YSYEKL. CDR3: CASSHPGQVNQPQHF. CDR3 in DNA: TGCGCCAGCAGCCACCCGGGACAGGTCAATCAGCCCCAGCATTTT.

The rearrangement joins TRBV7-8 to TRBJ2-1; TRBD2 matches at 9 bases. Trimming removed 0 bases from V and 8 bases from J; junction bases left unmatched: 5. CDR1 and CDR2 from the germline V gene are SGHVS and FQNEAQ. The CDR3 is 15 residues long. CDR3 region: CASSLARGGAYEQFF. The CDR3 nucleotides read TGTGCCAGCAGCTTAGCGCGCGGGGGGGCCTATGAGCAGTTCTTC.

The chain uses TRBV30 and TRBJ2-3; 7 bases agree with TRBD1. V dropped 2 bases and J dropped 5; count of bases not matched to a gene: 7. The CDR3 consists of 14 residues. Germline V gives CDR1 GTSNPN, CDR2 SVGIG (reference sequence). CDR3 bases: TGTGCCTGGAGTTACGAGACAGGGCAAGATACGCAGTATTTT. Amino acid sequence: CAWSYETGQDTQYF. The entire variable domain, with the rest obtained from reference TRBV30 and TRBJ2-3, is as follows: SQTIHQWPATLVQPVGSPLSLECTVEGTSNPNLYWYRQAAGRGLQLLFYSVGIGQISSEVPQNLSASRPQDRQFILSSKKLLLSDSGFYLCAWSYETGQDTQYFGPGTRLTVL.

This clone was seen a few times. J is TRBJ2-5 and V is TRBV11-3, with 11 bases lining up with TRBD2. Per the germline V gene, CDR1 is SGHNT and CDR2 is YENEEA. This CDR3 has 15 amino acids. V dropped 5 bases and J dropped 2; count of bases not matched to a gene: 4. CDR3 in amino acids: CASSPGTSGQETQYF. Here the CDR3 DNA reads TGTGCCAGCAGCCCCGGGACTAGCGGACAAGAGACCCAGTACTTC.

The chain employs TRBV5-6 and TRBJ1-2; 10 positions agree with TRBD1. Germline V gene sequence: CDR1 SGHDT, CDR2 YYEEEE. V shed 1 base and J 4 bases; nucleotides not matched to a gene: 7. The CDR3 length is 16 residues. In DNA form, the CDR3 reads TGTGCCAGCAGCTTGTGGGGGACAGGGGAGTCCTATGGCTACACCTTC. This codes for CASSLWGTGESYGYTF.

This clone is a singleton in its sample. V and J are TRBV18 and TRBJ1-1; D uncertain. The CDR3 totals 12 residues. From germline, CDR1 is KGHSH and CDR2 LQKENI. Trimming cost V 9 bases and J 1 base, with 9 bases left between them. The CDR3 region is CASRRPNTEAFF. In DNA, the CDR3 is TGTGCCAGTCGTCGTCCGAACACTGAAGCTTTCTTT.

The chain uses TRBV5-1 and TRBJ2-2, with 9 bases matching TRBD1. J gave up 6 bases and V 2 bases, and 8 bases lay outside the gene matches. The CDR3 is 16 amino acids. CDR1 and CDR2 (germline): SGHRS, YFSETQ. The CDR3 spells CASSLTGTGTAGELFF. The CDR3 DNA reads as TGCGCCAGCAGCTTAACCGGGACAGGGACGGCCGGGGAGCTGTTTTTT.

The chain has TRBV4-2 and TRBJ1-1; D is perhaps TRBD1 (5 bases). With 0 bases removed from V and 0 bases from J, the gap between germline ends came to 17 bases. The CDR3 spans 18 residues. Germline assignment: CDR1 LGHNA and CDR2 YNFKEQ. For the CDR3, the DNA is TGTGCCAGCAGCCAAGAGCCCCCGGGGGATGGGCTGAACACTGAAGCTTTCTTT. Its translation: CASSQEPPGDGLNTEAFF.

DNA for the CDR3: TGTGCCAGCTGGCGGTCCTCCTACGAGCAGTACTTC. Its translation: CASWRSSYEQYF. V gene TRBV6-6 combines with J gene TRBJ2-7; no clear D. The germline V and J ends were trimmed by 8 bases and 0 bases, with 8 bases remaining between them. The CDR3 runs 12 residues. Germline CDR1 reads MNHNY; CDR2 reads SVGAGI (reference sequence).

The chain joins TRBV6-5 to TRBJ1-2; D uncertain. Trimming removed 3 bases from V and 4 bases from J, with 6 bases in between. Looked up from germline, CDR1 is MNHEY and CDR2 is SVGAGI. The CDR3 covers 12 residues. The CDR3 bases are TGTGCCAGCAGTTATCGGGGCTATGGCTACACCTTC. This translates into CASSYRGYGYTF.

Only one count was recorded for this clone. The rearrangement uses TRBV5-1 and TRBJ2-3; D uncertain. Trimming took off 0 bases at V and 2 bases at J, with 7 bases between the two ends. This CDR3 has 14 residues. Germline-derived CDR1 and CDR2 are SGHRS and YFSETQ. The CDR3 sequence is CASSLGDTTDTQYF. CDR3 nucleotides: TGCGCCAGCAGCTTGGGGGATACCACAGATACGCAGTATTTT.

CDR3 sequence (DNA): TGTGCCAGCAGCTTCGGCTACGAGCAGTACTTC. Protein sequence: CASSFGYEQYF. V gene TRBV5-6 combines with J gene TRBJ2-7; the D is unclear. Germline V gene data show CDR1 as SGHDT and CDR2 as YYEEEE. The ends were cut back, 2 bases at V and 3 bases at J, with 3 bases in the middle. There are 11 residues in the CDR3.

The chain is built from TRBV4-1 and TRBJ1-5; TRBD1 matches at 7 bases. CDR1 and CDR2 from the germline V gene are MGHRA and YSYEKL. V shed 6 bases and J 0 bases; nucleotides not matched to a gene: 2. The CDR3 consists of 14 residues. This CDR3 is CASRQGNSNQPQHF. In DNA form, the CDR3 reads TGCGCCAGCAGACAGGGGAATAGCAATCAGCCCCAGCATTTT.

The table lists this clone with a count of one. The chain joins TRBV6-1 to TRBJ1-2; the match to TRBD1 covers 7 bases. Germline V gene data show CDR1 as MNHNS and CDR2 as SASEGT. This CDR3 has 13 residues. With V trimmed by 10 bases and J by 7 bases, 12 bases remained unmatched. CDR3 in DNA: TGTGCCACCAGGATAGACAGGGACGGTGGCTACACCTTC. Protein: CATRIDRDGGYTF.

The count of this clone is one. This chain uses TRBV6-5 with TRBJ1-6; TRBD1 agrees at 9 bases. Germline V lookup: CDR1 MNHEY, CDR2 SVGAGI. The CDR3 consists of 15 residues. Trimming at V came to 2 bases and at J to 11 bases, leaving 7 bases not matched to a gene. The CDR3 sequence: CASSYVGTGKTPLHF. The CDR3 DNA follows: TGTGCCAGCAGTTACGTCGGGACAGGGAAAACACCCCTCCACTTT.

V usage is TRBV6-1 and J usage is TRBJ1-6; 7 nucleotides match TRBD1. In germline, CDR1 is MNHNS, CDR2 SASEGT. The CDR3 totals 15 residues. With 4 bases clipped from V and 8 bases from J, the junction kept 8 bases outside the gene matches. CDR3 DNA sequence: TGTGCCAGCAGTGCGCTGACAGGGTTCGATTCACCCCTCCACTTT. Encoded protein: CASSALTGFDSPLHF.

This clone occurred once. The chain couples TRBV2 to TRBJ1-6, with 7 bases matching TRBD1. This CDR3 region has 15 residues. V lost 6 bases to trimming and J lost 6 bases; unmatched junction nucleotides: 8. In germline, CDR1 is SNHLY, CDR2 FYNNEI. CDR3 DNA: TGTGCCAGCAGGACGACAGGGTGGGGTAATTCACCCCTCCACTTT. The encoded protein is CASRTTGWGNSPLHF.